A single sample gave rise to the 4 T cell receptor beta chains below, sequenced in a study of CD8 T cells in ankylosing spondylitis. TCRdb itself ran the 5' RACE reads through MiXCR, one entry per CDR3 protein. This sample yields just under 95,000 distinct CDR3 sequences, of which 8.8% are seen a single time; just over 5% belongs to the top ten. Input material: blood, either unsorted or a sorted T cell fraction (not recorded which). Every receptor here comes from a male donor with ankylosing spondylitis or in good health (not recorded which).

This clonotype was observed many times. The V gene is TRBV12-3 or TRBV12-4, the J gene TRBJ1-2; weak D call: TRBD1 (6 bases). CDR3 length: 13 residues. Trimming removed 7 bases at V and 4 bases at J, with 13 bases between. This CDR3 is CASTPGVAYGYTF. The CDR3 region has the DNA TGTGCCAGCACTCCAGGGGTGGCCTATGGCTACACCTTC.

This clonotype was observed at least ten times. CDR3 in DNA: TGTGCCAGCAGCTTAGCGGGTGGAGGCAATCAGCCCCAGCATTTT. Translated, it gives CASSLAGGGNQPQHF. The chain is built from TRBV13 and TRBJ1-5; D is uncertain. This CDR3 has 15 residues. Looked up from germline, CDR1 is PRHDT and CDR2 is FYEKMQ (reference sequence). The germline V and J ends were trimmed by 1 base and 2 bases, with 9 bases remaining between them.

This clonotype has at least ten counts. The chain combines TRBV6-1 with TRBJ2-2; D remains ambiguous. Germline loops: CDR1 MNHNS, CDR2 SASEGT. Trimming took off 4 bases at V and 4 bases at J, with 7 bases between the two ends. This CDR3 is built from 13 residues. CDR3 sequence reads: CASSAVSTGELFF. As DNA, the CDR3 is TGTGCCAGCAGTGCGGTTTCCACCGGGGAGCTGTTTTTT.

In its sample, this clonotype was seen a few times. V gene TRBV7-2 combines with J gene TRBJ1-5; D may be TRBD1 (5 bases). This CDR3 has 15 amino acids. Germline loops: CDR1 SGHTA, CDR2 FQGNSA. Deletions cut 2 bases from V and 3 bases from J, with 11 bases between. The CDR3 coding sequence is TGTGCCAGCAGCTTACTTGTGGGGACCAATCAGCCCCAGCATTTT. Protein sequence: CASSLLVGTNQPQHF.